This TCR beta chain was sequenced for a study of T cell responses to AZD1222 COVID-19 vaccine (dated by TCRdb to about 2021). General notes on the study: AZD1222 recipients whose second dose came at about 4 weeks and those whose second dose came at about 12 weeks were combined into one group, since spike-specific TCR depth and breadth did not differ between the two schedules. TCR sequencing covered fewer than 250 trial participants: about 210 given two doses of AZD1222 and around 25 given two doses of MenACWY control vaccine. Trial participants were enrolled by age into 18-55, 56-69 and 70-plus year subgroups, with roughly 160, 29 and 62 TCR-sequenced participants respectively.

Taken with the paper, the label for time point translates to: baseline before first vaccination. Samples from vaccinated people were obtained from the UK trials COV001 and COV002, which included a single-blind randomized controlled phase 2/3 trial of AZD1222 (ChAdOx1 nCoV-19) in healthy adults. For TCRbeta chain sequencing, PBMC samples from trial participants were taken at day 0 and at day 28 after the second dose. The CDR3 regions of human TCRbeta chains were analyzed by immunosequencing. On the authors' methods: Repertoire TCRs were matched against a reference library of SARS-CoV-2-specific TCRs generated with the MIRA antigen-specificity platform. Breadth was defined as the fraction of unique TCRs that were SARS-CoV-2-associated, and depth was defined as the fraction of total T cells that were SARS-CoV-2-associated. Each spike-specific TCR was assigned to its reactive spike region and to a CD4 or CD8 class using the MIRA data. Log10-transformed breadth and depth values were compared by one-way ANOVA with Sidak's multiple comparisons tests. TCRdb limited this immuneACCESS table to in-frame rearrangements with V and J called. A share of clones is missing; checked studies link under half to unresolved V genes, and the rest is unexplained. From that table come the V and J calls and clone size; the DNA was used to work out D and trimming. The sample has about 140,000 clones on record, about 93% of them singletons. The leading ten clones occupy roughly 9.1% of the sample.

Overall study results and their limits: Vaccine-associated CD4 TCRs spanned the whole spike protein, with dominant responses in regions 160-218 and 743-854. After two AZD1222 doses, both the breadth and the depth of spike-specific TCRs were significantly higher than at day 0 and than in MenACWY recipients. Reportedly, close to half of the unique spike-specific TCRs recognized epitopes lying outside the regions that are mutated in the B.1.351 and B.1.1.7 variants. Most participants were white British and females outnumbered males, and the authors suggested that clonal diversity may have been underestimated. Because no samples from the day 14 peak response were available, repertoires could be characterized only after the peak T cell response. Conclusions about previously exposed vaccinees are limited, since just six or seven AZD1222 recipients were seropositive for SARS-CoV-2 at baseline. In the small 56-69-year group, the increase in depth fell short of significance, most likely because of low power.

Comment on this clone: The antigen this receptor binds is unknown. Per-base qualities were not stored, and no clone one base away is much larger.

Relative to germline, V is missing 7 bases and J is missing 2 bases, with 5 bases of the junction outside any gene match. There are 13 amino acids in the CDR3, from cysteine to phenylalanine inclusive. CDR3 DNA is the only sequence kept; it has 39 bases, read in frame from the first base. For CDR1 and CDR2, the germline V gene (reference sequence) lists SEHNR and FQNEAQ. The source material was peripheral blood, sampled on day 0 of AZD1222 vaccination. The V and J segments used are TRBV7-9 and TRBJ2-7; 7 bases in the junction line up with TRBD1. The source of this sequence is an adult in good health. The nucleotides are TGTGCCAGCAACAGACAGGGTGCCTACGAGCAGTACTTC. Its translation is CASNRQGAYEQYF.